The T cell receptor (beta chain) under discussion was sequenced for a study of blood T cell repertoires in COVID-19 (dated by TCRdb to the early 2020s). Concerning the study at large: The collaborator samples originated in the United States, Italy and Spain and spanned the acute and convalescent phases of COVID-19. The prospective study material was composed of cDNA or gDNA derived from T cells, B-cell-depleted T cells, or PBMCs. The dataset comprised deeply sampled blood TCRbeta repertoires from subjects exposed to, actively infected with, or recovered from COVID-19. The repertoires were made available in a free public database intended to serve as a resource for research on the immune response to SARS-CoV-2. Samples were obtained from the ongoing ImmuneRACE study (first 160 participants) and from over 1,000 subjects provided by 6 global collaborators. Sample metadata almost always included a de-identified subject ID, COVID-19 status, age in years and sex. Where available, HLA class I and class II types were taken from metadata supplied by the sample provider and were not determined by assay-based typing.

The CDR3, cysteine through phenylalanine, is 14 amino acids long. Only the CDR3 portion is preserved as DNA: 42 bases, with reading frame beginning at the first base. CDR1 SGHNT and CDR2 YYREEE were looked up in the germline V gene (reference sequence). The trim is 0 bases for V and 5 bases for J, with a gap of 11 bases between the germline ends. The immunoSEQ Assay, a bias-controlled multiplex PCR, was used to amplify TCRbeta CDR3 regions from genomic DNA. The study's own analysis went as follows. Within the assay, amplification of reference gene primers was used to estimate how many nucleated cells each sample contained. To quantify the absolute abundance of each unique TCRbeta CDR3 rearrangement, sequence reads were collapsed and filtered. For each sample, productive Simpson clonality was calculated as the square root of Simpson's diversity index over productive rearrangements. TCRdb provides this immuneACCESS table in a form limited to in-frame rearrangements. Some clones are lacking; in checked studies, under half of them reflect an unresolved V gene, and why the rest are absent is not known. Clonal size and the V and J genes are those of that table, whereas D and trimming came from the DNA. The sample data list approximately 400,000 clones, and about nine tenths of these were observed just once. The ten biggest clones cover about 12% of the sample.

With respect to this clone: The antigen this receptor binds is unknown. Per-base quality was not reported, and no clone a single base away is much larger than it.

In Seattle, one collaborating source enrolled patients while the infection was active and tracked those patients longitudinally over the course of disease. Each collaborating institution followed its own protocols to collect whole blood in K2EDTA tubes. For TCRbeta analysis, collaborator samples were shipped as frozen whole blood, as isolated PBMCs, or as DNA extracted from either sample type. The paper as a whole reports these results and caveats: The quantity of clinical and demographic metadata differed by source and by participant and was supplied without curation.

The clonotype was recovered from a woman between 50 and 59 years old with COVID-19, enrolled during active disease. Sequenced input: peripheral blood. The chain is made from TRBV5-4 and TRBJ2-5, with the D segment identity uncertain. This receptor has the CDR3 CASSLGADEETQYF. The DNA sequence follows: TGTGCCAGCAGCTTGGGGGCAGACGAGGAGACCCAGTACTTC.